Following are 5 T cell receptor beta chains from one sample sequenced in a study of control samples from healthy donors and cancer patients. Clones were read by immunoSEQ multiplex PCR, and TCRdb kept only the in-frame ones, dropping some. The repertoire holds around 120,000 clones, with approximately 95% as singletons. The specimen sequenced was blood. The source of these receptors is a young man in good health.

The gene calls are TRBV6-5 and TRBJ1-2, with D possibly being TRBD1 (5 bases). Germline assignment: CDR1 MNHEY and CDR2 SVGAGI. The ends were cut back, 2 bases at V and 6 bases at J, with 13 bases in the middle. This CDR3 is built from 14 residues. CDR3 DNA: TGTGCCAGCAGTTACGCCCGGGGGAGCGATGGCTACACCTTC. Its translation: CASSYARGSDGYTF.

This clone showed up just once. The V gene is TRBV5-1, the J gene TRBJ2-7; D is ambiguous. Germline V gene lookup returns CDR1 SGHRS and CDR2 YFSETQ. The germline V and J ends were trimmed by 6 bases and 1 base, with 11 bases remaining between them. The CDR3 is 13 residues long. The CDR3 DNA sequence: TGCGCCAGCAATGAACAAGGGTCCTACGAGCAGTACTTC. Translation gives CASNEQGSYEQYF.

This chain connects TRBV7-2 to TRBJ2-2; TRBD1 matches at 9 bases. V shed 5 bases and J 6 bases; nucleotides not matched to a gene: 7. CDR3 length: 15 amino acids. From germline, CDR1 is SGHTA and CDR2 FQGNSA. The CDR3 DNA follows: TGTGCCAGCAGCCCCCGGCGGGACAGGGCCGGGGAGCTGTTTTTT. Amino acids: CASSPRRDRAGELFF.

The chain has TRBV9 and TRBJ2-5; TRBD2 matches 11 bases. The ends lost 3 bases at V and 5 bases at J; junction bases unmatched: 9. The germline V gene encodes CDR1 SGDLS and CDR2 YYNGEE. This CDR3 has 16 residues. The CDR3 sequence is CASSARLAGPGETQYF. The DNA of the CDR3 is TGTGCCAGCAGCGCTCGACTAGCGGGGCCCGGGGAGACCCAGTACTTC.

This sequence joins TRBV29-1 and TRBJ2-2; no reliable D call. Trimming took off 6 bases at V and 2 bases at J, with 7 bases between the two ends. CDR1 is SQVTM, CDR2 ANQGSEA, per germline. This CDR3 comprises 12 residues. The CDR3 region has the DNA TGCAGCGTCCCCCGAAACACCGGGGAGCTGTTTTTT. Amino acid sequence: CSVPRNTGELFF.